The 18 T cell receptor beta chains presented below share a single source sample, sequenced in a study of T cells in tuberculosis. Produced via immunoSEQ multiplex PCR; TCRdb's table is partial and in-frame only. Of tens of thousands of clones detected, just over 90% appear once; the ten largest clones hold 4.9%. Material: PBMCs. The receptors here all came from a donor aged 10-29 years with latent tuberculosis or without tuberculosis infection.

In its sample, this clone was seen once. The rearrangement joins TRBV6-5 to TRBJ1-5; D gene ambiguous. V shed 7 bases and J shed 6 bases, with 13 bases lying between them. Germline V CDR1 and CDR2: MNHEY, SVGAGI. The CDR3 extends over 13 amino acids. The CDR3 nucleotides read TGTGCCAGCACGATGATAGGGAGTCAGCCCCAGCATTTT. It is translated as CASTMIGSQPQHF.

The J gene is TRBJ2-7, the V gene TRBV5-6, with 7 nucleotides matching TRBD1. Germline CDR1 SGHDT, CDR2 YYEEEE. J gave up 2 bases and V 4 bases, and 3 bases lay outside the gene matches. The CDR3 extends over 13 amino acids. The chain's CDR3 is CASSRDRAYEQYF. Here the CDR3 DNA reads TGTGCCAGCAGCAGGGACAGAGCCTACGAGCAGTACTTC. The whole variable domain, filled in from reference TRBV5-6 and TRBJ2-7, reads DAGVTQSPTHLIKTRGQQVTLRCSPKSGHDTVSWYQQALGQGPQFIFQYYEEEERQRGNFPDRFSGHQFPNYSSELNVNALLLGDSALYLCASSRDRAYEQYFGPGTRLTVT.

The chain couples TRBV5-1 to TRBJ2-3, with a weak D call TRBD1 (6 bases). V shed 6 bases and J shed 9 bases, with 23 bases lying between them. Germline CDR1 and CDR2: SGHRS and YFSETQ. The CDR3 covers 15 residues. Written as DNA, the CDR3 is TGCGCCAGCATCCCAACAGGGCCTGGCTCGCAGACGCAGTATTTT. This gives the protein CASIPTGPGSQTQYF.

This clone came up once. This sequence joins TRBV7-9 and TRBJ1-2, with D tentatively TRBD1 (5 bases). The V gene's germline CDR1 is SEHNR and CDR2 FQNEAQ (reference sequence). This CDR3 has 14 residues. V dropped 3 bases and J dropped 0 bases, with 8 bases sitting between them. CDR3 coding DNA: TGTGCCAGCAGCTTCTGGACATCTAACTATGGCTACACCTTC. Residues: CASSFWTSNYGYTF.

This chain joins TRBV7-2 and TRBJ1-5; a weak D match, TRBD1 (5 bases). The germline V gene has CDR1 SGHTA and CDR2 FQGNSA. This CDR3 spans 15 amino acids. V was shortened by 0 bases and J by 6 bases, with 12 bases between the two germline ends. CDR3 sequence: CASSLAGRRGQPQHF. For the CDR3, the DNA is TGTGCCAGCAGCTTAGCGGGGAGGAGGGGTCAGCCCCAGCATTTT.

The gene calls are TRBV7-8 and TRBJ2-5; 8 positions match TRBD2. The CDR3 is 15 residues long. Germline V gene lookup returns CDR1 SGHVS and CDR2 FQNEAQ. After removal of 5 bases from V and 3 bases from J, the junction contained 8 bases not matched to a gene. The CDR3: CASSASGLVKETQYF. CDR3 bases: TGTGCCAGCAGCGCCTCGGGACTAGTAAAAGAGACCCAGTACTTC.

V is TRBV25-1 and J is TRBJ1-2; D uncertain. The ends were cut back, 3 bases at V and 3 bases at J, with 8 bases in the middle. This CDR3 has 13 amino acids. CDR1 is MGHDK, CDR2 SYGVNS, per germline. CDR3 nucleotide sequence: TGTGCCAGCAGTGAGGTCCCGGACTATGGCTACACCTTC. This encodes CASSEVPDYGYTF.

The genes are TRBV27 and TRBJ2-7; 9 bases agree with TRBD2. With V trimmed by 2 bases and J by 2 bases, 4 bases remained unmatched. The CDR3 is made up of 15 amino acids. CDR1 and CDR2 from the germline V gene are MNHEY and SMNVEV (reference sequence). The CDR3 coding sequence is TGTGCCAGCAGTTTAAGGCCTAGCGGGACCTACGAGCAGTACTTC. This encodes CASSLRPSGTYEQYF.

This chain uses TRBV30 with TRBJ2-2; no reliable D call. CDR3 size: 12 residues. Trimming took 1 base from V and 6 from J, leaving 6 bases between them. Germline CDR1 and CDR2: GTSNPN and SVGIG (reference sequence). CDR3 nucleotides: TGTGCCTGGAGTGCGCAGTCCGGGGAGCTGTTTTTT. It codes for CAWSAQSGELFF.

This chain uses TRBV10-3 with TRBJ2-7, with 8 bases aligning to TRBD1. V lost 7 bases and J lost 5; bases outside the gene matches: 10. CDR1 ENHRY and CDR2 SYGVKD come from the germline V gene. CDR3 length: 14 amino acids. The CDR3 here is CAITDQGAINEQYF. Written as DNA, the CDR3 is TGTGCCATCACCGATCAGGGGGCGATTAACGAGCAGTACTTC.

The CDR3 region has the DNA TGTGCCAGTAGCCCTAAGACTAGCCCACTTTTGGATACGCAGTATTTT. The encoded protein is CASSPKTSPLLDTQYF. This chain links TRBV19 with TRBJ2-3, with TRBD2 matching 7 bases. Trimming cost V 6 bases and J 6 bases; bases outside gene matches: 15. CDR1 is LNHDA, CDR2 SQIVND, per germline (reference sequence). The CDR3 has 16 amino acids.

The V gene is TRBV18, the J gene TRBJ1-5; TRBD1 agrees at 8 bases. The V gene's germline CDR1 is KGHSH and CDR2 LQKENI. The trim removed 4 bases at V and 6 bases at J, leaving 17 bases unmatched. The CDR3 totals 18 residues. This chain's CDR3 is CASSRDGQGGGSGQPQHF. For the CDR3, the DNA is TGTGCCAGCTCACGGGACGGACAGGGCGGAGGATCGGGTCAGCCCCAGCATTTT.

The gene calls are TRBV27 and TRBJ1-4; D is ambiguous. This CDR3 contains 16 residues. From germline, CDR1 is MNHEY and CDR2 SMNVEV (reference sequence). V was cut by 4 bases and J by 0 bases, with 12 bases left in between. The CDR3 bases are TGTGCCAGCAGTTACCCCTCGACTGCAACTAATGAAAAACTGTTTTTT. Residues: CASSYPSTATNEKLFF.

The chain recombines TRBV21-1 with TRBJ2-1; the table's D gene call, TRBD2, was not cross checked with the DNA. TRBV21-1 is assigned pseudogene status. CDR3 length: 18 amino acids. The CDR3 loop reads CASSKGPGKRDSDNEQFF. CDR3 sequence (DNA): TGTGCCAGCAGCAAAGGTCCGGGAAAGCGTGATAGTGACAATGAGCAGTTCTTC.

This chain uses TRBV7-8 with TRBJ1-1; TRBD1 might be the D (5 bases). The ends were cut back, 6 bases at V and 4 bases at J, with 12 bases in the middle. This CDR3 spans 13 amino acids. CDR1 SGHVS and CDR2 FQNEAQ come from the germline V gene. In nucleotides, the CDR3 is TGTGCCAGCAGTCCCCGGGGGGGCACTGAAGCTTTCTTT. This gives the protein CASSPRGGTEAFF. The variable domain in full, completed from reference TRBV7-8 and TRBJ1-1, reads GAGVSQSPRYKVAKRGQDVALRCDPISGHVSLFWYQQALGQGPEFLTYFQNEAQLDKSGLPSDRFFAERPEGSVSTLKIQRTQQEDSAVYLCASSPRGGTEAFFGQGTRLTVV.

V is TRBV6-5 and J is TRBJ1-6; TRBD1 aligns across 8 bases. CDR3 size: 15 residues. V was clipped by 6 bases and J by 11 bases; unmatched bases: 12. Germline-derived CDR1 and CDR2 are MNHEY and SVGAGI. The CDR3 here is CASRISTGTGPPLHF. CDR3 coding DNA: TGTGCCAGCAGAATCTCAACCGGGACAGGCCCACCCCTCCACTTT.

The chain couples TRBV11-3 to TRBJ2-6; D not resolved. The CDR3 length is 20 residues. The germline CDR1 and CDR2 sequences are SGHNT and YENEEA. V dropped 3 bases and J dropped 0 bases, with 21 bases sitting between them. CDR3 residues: CASSLMGTNPIPSGANVLTF. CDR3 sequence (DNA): TGTGCCAGCAGCTTGATGGGCACAAACCCGATCCCCTCTGGGGCCAACGTCCTGACTTTC.

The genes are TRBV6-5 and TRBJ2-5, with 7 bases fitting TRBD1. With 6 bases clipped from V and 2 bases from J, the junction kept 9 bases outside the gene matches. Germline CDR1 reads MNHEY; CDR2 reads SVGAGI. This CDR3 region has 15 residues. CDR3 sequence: CASSSDRVGQETQYF. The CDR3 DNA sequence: TGTGCCAGCAGCAGCGACAGGGTTGGACAAGAGACCCAGTACTTC.